The 17 T cell receptor beta chains in this list originate from one sample, sequenced in a study of T cells in Graves' hyperthyroidism and ophthalmopathy. Amplified TCR beta CDR3 regions came from RNA transcripts. Carried out on the TCR CDR3, a first-round RT-PCR used the HTBI primer set. TCRdb fed the multiplex PCR reads into MiXCR, producing one record per CDR3 protein. The data hold about 590,000 distinct CDR3 sequences, with 14% observed a single time. The sequenced sample consisted of blood. The receptors were sampled from a woman between 18 and 29 years old with Graves' ophthalmopathy.

At least ten counts were recorded for this clonotype. The V call is TRBV19, the J call TRBJ2-1; 12 bases match TRBD2. Germline trimming cut 0 bases from V and 8 bases from J; bases unmatched to any gene: 17. Germline V gene lookup returns CDR1 LNHDA and CDR2 SQIVND (reference sequence). The CDR3 totals 20 residues. CDR3 sequence reads: CASSIETPLAGGPGGHEQFF. The CDR3 nucleotides are TGTGCCAGTAGTATAGAAACCCCCCTAGCGGGAGGGCCGGGTGGCCATGAGCAGTTCTTC.

This clonotype has only one observation. The chain recombines TRBV2 with TRBJ1-4; the match to TRBD1 covers 8 bases. The CDR3 has 15 residues. Germline V CDR1 and CDR2: SNHLY, FYNNEI. V shed 9 bases and J 13 bases; nucleotides not matched to a gene: 19. CDR3 region: CARLRQGHPLERLFF. CDR3 DNA sequence: TGTGCCAGACTTCGACAGGGGCACCCACTGGAACGACTGTTTTTT.

This clonotype has a count of ten or more. The chain recombines TRBV28 with TRBJ2-7, with D possibly being TRBD2 (5 bases). Trimming took off 6 bases at V and 2 bases at J, with 11 bases between the two ends. The germline V gene encodes CDR1 MDHEN and CDR2 SYDVKM. There are 13 residues in the CDR3. The CDR3 DNA is TGTGCCAGCAGGTCCCGGGAAGCCTACGAGCAGTACTTC. Amino acid sequence: CASRSREAYEQYF.

The chain links TRBV5-1 to TRBJ2-5, with 14 nucleotides matching TRBD2. Germline-derived CDR1 and CDR2 are SGHRS and YFSETQ. This CDR3 spans 15 amino acids. The junction had 2 bases not matched to a gene; V was cut back by 5 bases and J by 2 bases. The CDR3 region has the DNA TGCGCCAGCAGTGGACTAGCGGGAGGTCAAGAGACCCAGTACTTC. Residues: CASSGLAGGQETQYF.

This clonotype was recorded at least ten times. The genes are TRBV6-1 and TRBJ2-2; 13 bases are shared with TRBD2. The CDR3 is 16 amino acids. V dropped 6 bases and J dropped 5; count of bases not matched to a gene: 6. The germline CDR1 and CDR2 sequences are MNHNS and SASEGT. The CDR3 DNA reads as TGTGCCAGCAGGCGGACTAGCGGGAGTCGGACCGGGGAGCTGTTTTTT. Translated, it gives CASRRTSGSRTGELFF.

In its sample, this clonotype was seen many times. This rearrangement joins TRBV7-2 to TRBJ2-5, with 8 bases fitting TRBD2. The CDR3 consists of 16 residues. The germline CDR1 and CDR2 sequences are SGHTA and FQGNSA. Germline trimming cut 1 base from V and 5 bases from J; bases unmatched to any gene: 9. In nucleotides, the CDR3 is TGTGCCAGCAGCTTAGGGTTGGCGGGAGGTAGGGAGACCCAGTACTTC. It encodes CASSLGLAGGRETQYF.

This clonotype was seen a handful of times. The chain recombines TRBV12-3 or TRBV12-4 with TRBJ2-6; D may be TRBD2 (5 bases). Trimming removed 0 bases at V and 4 bases at J, with 10 bases between. The CDR3 runs to 16 residues. The CDR3 DNA reads as TGTGCCAGCAGTTTAGCGCTCGGGGTCGGGGCCAACGTCCTGACTTTC. Translated, it gives CASSLALGVGANVLTF.

This clonotype occurred many times. The chain links TRBV9 to TRBJ2-1, with 7 bases matching TRBD1. V shed 3 bases, J shed 7 bases, and the junction held 10 bases outside the gene matches. The germline CDR1 and CDR2 sequences are SGDLS and YYNGEE. The CDR3 consists of 15 residues. CDR3 nucleotide sequence: TGTGCCAGCAGCGGCCGACAGGGAAGGAGGAATGAGCAGTTCTTC. Translating it yields CASSGRQGRRNEQFF.

Ten or more counts support this clonotype. The rearrangement links TRBV20-1 to TRBJ2-1, with D possibly TRBD2 on 6 matching bases. V was cut by 2 bases and J by 0 bases, with 11 bases left in between. Germline V CDR1 and CDR2: DFQATT, SNEGSKA (reference sequence). The CDR3 runs to 15 residues. The CDR3 DNA reads TGCAGTGCTAGACGCCGGGGGAGCTCCTACAATGAGCAGTTCTTC. Its protein product is CSARRRGSSYNEQFF.

This clonotype has ten or more counts. The V gene is TRBV19, the J gene TRBJ1-5, with D unclear. Trimming removed 6 bases from V and 3 bases from J, with 27 bases in between. Germline V gives CDR1 LNHDA, CDR2 SQIVND (reference sequence). The CDR3 contains 19 residues. The CDR3 DNA reads TGTGCCAGTAGACAGAACTCCCTCCCTTACTTGGACCCCAATCAGCCCCAGCATTTT. Its translation is CASRQNSLPYLDPNQPQHF.

This chain joins TRBV7-8 and TRBJ1-5, with 7 bases that match TRBD1. Germline-derived CDR1 and CDR2 are SGHVS and FQNEAQ. The CDR3 contains 14 residues. The trim removed 5 bases at V and 5 bases at J, leaving 6 bases unmatched. The CDR3 sequence: CASSSYRGYQPQHF. In DNA, the CDR3 is TGTGCCAGCAGCAGCTACAGGGGCTATCAGCCCCAGCATTTT.

This clonotype was detected a few times. The DNA of the CDR3 is TGTGCCAGCAGCCAATGGCGGGAGGCCGGCTACGAGCAGTACTTC. Residues: CASSQWREAGYEQYF. This rearrangement joins TRBV3-1 to TRBJ2-7; 8 nucleotides align to TRBD2. The CDR3 is made up of 15 amino acids. V shed 2 bases, J shed 3 bases, and the junction held 6 bases outside the gene matches. The V gene's germline CDR1 is LGHDT and CDR2 YNNKEL (reference sequence).

This clonotype occurred many times. The chain carries TRBV28 and TRBJ2-7; 10 bases are a match to TRBD1. Per germline, CDR1 MDHEN and CDR2 SYDVKM. After removal of 3 bases from V and 7 bases from J, the junction contained 12 bases not matched to a gene. There are 16 residues in the CDR3. CDR3 protein: CASSFRPTGGPGEQYF. In DNA form, the CDR3 reads TGTGCCAGCAGTTTTAGACCGACAGGGGGCCCGGGGGAGCAGTACTTC.

This sequence joins TRBV29-1 and TRBJ2-1; D unresolved. This CDR3 has 12 amino acids. V dropped 6 bases and J dropped 9 bases, with 15 bases sitting between them. Germline lookup yields CDR1 SQVTM and CDR2 ANQGSEA. The CDR3 nucleotides are TGCAGCGTGAGAGCTCTAAATCCTGAGCAGTTCTTC. Amino acid sequence: CSVRALNPEQFF.

There are many counts of this clonotype. The rearrangement uses TRBV6-6 and TRBJ1-6; tentative D call: TRBD1 (5 bases). The CDR3 runs 14 residues. V was trimmed by 0 bases and J by 5 bases, leaving 5 bases between them. Germline CDR1 and CDR2: MNHNY and SVGAGI (reference sequence). CDR3 bases: TGTGCCAGCAGTTACTCCAGGGATAATTCACCCCTCCACTTT. It translates to CASSYSRDNSPLHF.

This rearrangement joins TRBV4-1 to TRBJ2-2; TRBD2 agrees at 7 bases. From germline, CDR1 is MGHRA and CDR2 YSYEKL. The V and J ends lost 2 bases and 5 bases, in that order; junction bases with no gene match: 14. The CDR3 runs 18 residues. The CDR3, as DNA: TGCGCCAGCAGCCAACTCTGGTGGGGGGAGGGAAGGACCGGGGAGCTGTTTTTT. This sequence encodes CASSQLWWGEGRTGELFF.

Ten or more counts support this clonotype. The chain recombines TRBV18 with TRBJ1-1, with D uncertain. Trimming pared 6 bases from V and 9 bases from J, leaving 14 bases between. This CDR3 region has 12 residues. Germline assignment: CDR1 KGHSH and CDR2 LQKENI. The chain's CDR3 is CASSGADWKAFF. CDR3 sequence (DNA): TGTGCCAGCTCGGGTGCCGATTGGAAAGCTTTCTTT.